This entry describes one T cell receptor beta chain. This clonotype was seen just once. Its antigen is not yet known. No base quality information exists; no much larger clone differs at one position. This specimen belongs to a study of blood T cells in healthy people across ages (dated by TCRdb to between 2014 and 2017). Broadly, across the study: In model experiments, template switching captured about one uniquely barcoded TCR beta cDNA molecule for every two T cells. To avoid experimental bias, donors of different ages were distributed randomly across sequencing lanes. To track age-related changes in TCR beta repertoire diversity, the study relied on deep sequencing normalized with unique cDNA molecular identifiers. The donors were divided into four age groups: young (average roughly 17 years), middle-aged (about 40), aged (about 60) and long-lived (roughly 88). The study analyzed two additional independent replicas of 1 million unique cDNA reads from the same blood draw for two donors, one aged 18 to 29 and one aged 80 or older. The study at large found these results: Observed TCR beta diversity per million T cells fell roughly linearly with age, and a significant reduction was already apparent by age around 36. A strong correlation was found between observed TCR beta diversity and the percentage of naive T cells measured by flow cytometry. Bulk unsorted PBMC profiling prevented conclusive comparison of naive and antigen-experienced compartments. Estimates of total diversity from one million sequenced T cells were regarded as lower bounds and underestimates. The long-lived group showed more naive CD4+ T cells, fewer expanded clones and increased TCR diversity than the aged group, suggesting age selection. Donor CMV infection status was unknown, potentially confounding age-related changes in expanded clonotypes.

The 39 donors, aged about 6 to 95 years, were systemically healthy Caucasian individuals from Russia. Each donor gave about 9.7 milliliters of peripheral blood, drawn into EDTA-treated Vacutainer tubes. Ficoll-Paque density-gradient centrifugation was used to isolate PBMCs, with at least 6 million per sample. Total RNA was extracted from PBMCs with Trizol reagent, with at least 6 micrograms obtained per sample. For every donor, flow cytometry on a PBMC aliquot measured the percentage of naive CD45RAhigh/CD27high T cells. The library was prepared using 5' RACE. The sequencer listed for this sample is Illumina HiSeq 2500. A second about 7 to 12 cycle PCR used a sample-barcoded 5' primer and a J-beta primer mix. A unique molecular identifier was introduced onto each TCR beta cDNA molecule by a template-switch 5' adaptor carrying 12 random nucleotides. At least 2.5 million CDR3-containing paired-end reads were obtained from each sample. First-strand cDNA synthesis was performed from all RNA using the Mint cDNA synthesis kit, with priming by a TRBC-specific oligonucleotide. After uracil-DNA glycosylase treatment, a first 18-cycle PCR used universal primers M1SS and BC2_uni_R on all cDNA. Turning to the authors' computational methods: Normalization of each sample was performed by random selection of 1 million high-quality reads, each carrying a distinct molecular identifier. Instead of being binned into consensus sequences, reads with shared molecular identifiers were discarded. MiTCR, set to a Q25 quality threshold and the strictest error-elimination algorithm, was used for CDR3 identification, clonotype clustering and error correction. A nonparametric unseen species model using Euler transformation provided a lower-bound estimate of total TCR beta diversity. TCRdb reprocessed the public reads (quality trimming at Q25 with fastp, clone calling with MiXCR) and kept in-frame beta chains. Each entry merges the rows of one CDR3 protein and shows their most common DNA and genes. TCRdb, rather than the study authors, made the V and J calls. The sample has about a million distinct CDR3 sequences on record, around two fifths of them singletons. About an eighth of the sample is in the top ten clones.

Reading from cysteine to phenylalanine, the CDR3 counts 15 amino acids. The DNA shown is the 45-base CDR3, in frame from base 1. The germline V gene sets CDR1 to LGHNA and CDR2 to YSLEER. Sequenced input: blood. The rearrangement joined TRBV4-3 to TRBJ2-1, with the D gene too uncertain to name. The better agreement between TRBJ2-7 and the DNA end casts doubt on the J call. This receptor was taken from a man younger than 35 in good health. For the CDR3, the sequence is CASSPQPVSYNEQYF. The DNA sequence is given as TGCGCCAGCAGCCCCCAACCAGTTAGCTACAATGAGCAGTACTTC.